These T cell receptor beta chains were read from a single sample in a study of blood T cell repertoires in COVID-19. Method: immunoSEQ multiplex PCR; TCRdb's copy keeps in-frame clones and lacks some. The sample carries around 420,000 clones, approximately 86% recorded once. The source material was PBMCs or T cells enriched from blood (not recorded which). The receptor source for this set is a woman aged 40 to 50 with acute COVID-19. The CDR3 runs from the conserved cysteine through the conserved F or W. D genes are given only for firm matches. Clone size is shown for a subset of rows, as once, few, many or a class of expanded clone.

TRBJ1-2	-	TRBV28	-	TGTGCCAGCAGCGAAGGGGGAAAGCCCTCATATGGCTACACCTTC	CASSEGGKPSYGYTF
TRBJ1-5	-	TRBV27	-	TGTGCCAGCAGTTACACAGGCCAGCCCCAGCATTTT	CASSYTGQPQHF
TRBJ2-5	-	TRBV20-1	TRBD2	TGCAGTGCTAGTATGGGTCTAGCGGGGGTGGAGACCCAGTACTTC	CSASMGLAGVETQYF
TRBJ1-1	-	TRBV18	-	TGTGCCAGCTCGGCACAGAAGCAGAACACTGAAGCTTTCTTT	CASSAQKQNTEAFF
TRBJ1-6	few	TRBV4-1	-	TGCGCCAGCAGGCCAGGGGCGGTCTCTAATTCACCCCTCCACTTT	CASRPGAVSNSPLHF
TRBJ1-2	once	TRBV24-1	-	TGTGCCACCAGTTCCTGGGAGTATGGCTACACCTTC	CATSSWEYGYTF
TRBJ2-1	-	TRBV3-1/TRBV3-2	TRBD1	TGTGCCAGCAGCCAAGTGGCAGGGGGTTACAATGAGCAGTTCTTC	CASSQVAGGYNEQFF
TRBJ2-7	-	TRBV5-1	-	TGCGCCAGCAGTACCCAAGGGGTCACCTACGAGCAGTACTTC	CASSTQGVTYEQYF
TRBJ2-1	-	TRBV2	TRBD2	TGTGCCAGCAGTGAGTCGGGGGGGGCCATCAATGAGCAGTTCTTC	CASSESGGAINEQFF
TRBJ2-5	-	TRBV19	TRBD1	TGTGCCAGCAAAAGGACAGGAACGTACCAAGAGACCCAGTACTTC	CASKRTGTYQETQYF
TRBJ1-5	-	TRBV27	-	TGTGCCAGCAGTGACCTGGGGAGGGGGACTAGCAATCAGCCCCAGCATTTT	CASSDLGRGTSNQPQHF
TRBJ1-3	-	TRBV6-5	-	TGTGCCAGCAGACGAGGGGGTTCTGGAAACACCATATATTTT	CASRRGGSGNTIYF
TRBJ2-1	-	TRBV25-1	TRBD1	TGTGCCAGCATGGCCGGGACAGGCTACTACAATGAGCAGTTCTTC	CASMAGTGYYNEQFF
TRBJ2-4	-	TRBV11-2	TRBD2	TGTGCCAGCAGCTTAGGACTAGCAGGGGCCAAAAACATTCAGTACTTC	CASSLGLAGAKNIQYF
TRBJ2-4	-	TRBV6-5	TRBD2	TGTGCCAGCAGTTTTCGCGGGGGAGCCAAAAACATTCAGTACTTC	CASSFRGGAKNIQYF
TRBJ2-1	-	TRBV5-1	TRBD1	TGCGCCAGCAGCCCCCAAGGACAGGGGTTATACAATGAGCAGTTCTTC	CASSPQGQGLYNEQFF
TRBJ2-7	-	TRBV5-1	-	TGCGCCAGCAGCTCAATGACAGGATCCTCCTACGAGCAGTACTTC	CASSSMTGSSYEQYF
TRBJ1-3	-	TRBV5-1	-	TGCGCCAGCAGCCTGGGGGCCACCTCTGGAAACACCATATATTTT	CASSLGATSGNTIYF
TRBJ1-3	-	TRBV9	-	TGTGCCAGCAGCGCACCCAGGACTGGAAACACCATATATTTT	CASSAPRTGNTIYF